This TCR beta chain comes out of a study of blood T cell repertoires in COVID-19. Study-wide background: Samples taken during acute and convalescent COVID-19 were collected in the United States, Italy and Spain. T cells, B-cell-depleted T cells, or PBMCs supplied cDNA or gDNA.

Study processing details: Nucleated cell number was recorded as an estimate derived from reference gene primer amplification. The method was immunoSEQ multiplex PCR; TCRdb's version includes in-frame clones alone and lacks a portion of them. V, J and clone size are those of that table, while D and trimming were read from the DNA. Among approximately 500,000 clones, 70% to 90% were seen once, and the ten largest hold more than 3%. This CDR3 is built from 12 residues. Trimming cost V 6 bases and J 7 bases; bases outside gene matches: 3. This sequence was found in a human donor in a cohort sampled during active COVID-19. Specimen: peripheral blood. The rearrangement links TRBV12-3 or TRBV12-4 to TRBJ1-2, with TRBD1 matching over 9 bases. The chain's CDR3 is CASSDRGAGYTF. CDR3 sequence (DNA): TGTGCCAGCAGCGACAGGGGGGCTGGCTACACCTTC.